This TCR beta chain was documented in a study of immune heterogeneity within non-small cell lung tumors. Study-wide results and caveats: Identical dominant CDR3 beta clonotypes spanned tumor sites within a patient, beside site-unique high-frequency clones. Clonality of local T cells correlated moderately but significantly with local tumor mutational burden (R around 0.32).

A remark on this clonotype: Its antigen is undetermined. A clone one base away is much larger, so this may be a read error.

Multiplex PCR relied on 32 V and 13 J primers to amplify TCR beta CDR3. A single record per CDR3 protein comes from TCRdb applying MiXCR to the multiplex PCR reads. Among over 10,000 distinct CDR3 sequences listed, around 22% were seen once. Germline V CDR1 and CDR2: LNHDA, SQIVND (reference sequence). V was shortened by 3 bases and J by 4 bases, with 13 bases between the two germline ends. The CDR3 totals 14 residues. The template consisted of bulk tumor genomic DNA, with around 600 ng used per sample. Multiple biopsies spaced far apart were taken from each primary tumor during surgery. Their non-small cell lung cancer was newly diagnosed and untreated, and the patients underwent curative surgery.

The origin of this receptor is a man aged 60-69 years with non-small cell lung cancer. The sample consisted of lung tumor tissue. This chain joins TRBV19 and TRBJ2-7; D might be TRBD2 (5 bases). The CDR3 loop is CASSMAGNLYEQYF. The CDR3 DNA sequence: TGTGCCAGTAGTATGGCCGGGAACTTGTACGAGCAGTACTTC.